This TCR beta chain was observed in a study of blood T cell repertoires in COVID-19. Across the study: Acute-phase and convalescent COVID-19 samples originated in the United States, Italy and Spain.

CDR3 length: 14 amino acids. The germline gives CDR1 LNHDA, CDR2 SQIVND (reference sequence). J was trimmed by 5 bases and V by 3 bases; bases with no gene match: 2. Assay: immunoSEQ multiplex PCR; the TCRdb copy retains only in-frame clones and omits some. The table includes about 320,000 clones, 75% to 90% detected once. The study recruited people aged about 18 to 90 years across around 24 US areas. The V and J genes are TRBV19 and TRBJ2-2; 8 bases agree with TRBD1. Source material: PBMCs or T cells enriched from blood (not recorded which). The receptor was isolated from a woman aged 30 to 39 who had been exposed to COVID-19. CDR3 region: CASSIGQGTGELFF. CDR3 nucleotides: TGTGCCAGTAGTATCGGACAGGGTACCGGGGAGCTGTTTTTT. Full variable domain (rest looked up from reference TRBV19 and TRBJ2-2): DGGITQSPKYLFRKEGQNVTLSCEQNLNHDAMYWYRQDPGQGLRLIYYSQIVNDFQKGDIAEGYSVSREKKESFPLTVTSAQKNPTAFYLCASSIGQGTGELFFGEGSRLTVL.